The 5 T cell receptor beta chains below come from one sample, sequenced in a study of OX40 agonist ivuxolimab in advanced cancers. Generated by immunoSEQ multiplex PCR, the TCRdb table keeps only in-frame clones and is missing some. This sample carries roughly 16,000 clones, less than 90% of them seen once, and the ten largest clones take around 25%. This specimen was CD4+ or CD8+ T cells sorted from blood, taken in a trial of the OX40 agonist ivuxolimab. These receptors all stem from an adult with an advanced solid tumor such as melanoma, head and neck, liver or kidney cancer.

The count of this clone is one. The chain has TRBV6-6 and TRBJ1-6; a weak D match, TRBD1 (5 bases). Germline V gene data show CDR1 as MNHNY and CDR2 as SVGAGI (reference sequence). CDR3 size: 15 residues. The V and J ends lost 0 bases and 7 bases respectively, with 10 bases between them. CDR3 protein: CASSYSAGQNSPLHF. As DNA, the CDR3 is TGTGCCAGCAGTTACTCGGCAGGGCAAAATTCACCCCTCCACTTT.

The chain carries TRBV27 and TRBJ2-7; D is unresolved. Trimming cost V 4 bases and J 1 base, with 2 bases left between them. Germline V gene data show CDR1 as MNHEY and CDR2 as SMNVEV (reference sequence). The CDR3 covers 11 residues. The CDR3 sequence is CASSSSYEQYF. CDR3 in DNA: TGTGCCAGCAGTTCATCCTACGAGCAGTACTTC.

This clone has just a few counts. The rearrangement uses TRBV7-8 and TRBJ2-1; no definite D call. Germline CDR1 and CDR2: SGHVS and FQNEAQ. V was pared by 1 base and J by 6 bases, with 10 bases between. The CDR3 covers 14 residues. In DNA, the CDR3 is TGTGCCAGCAGCTTAGGCGATGGCCTCAATGAGCAGTTCTTC. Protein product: CASSLGDGLNEQFF.

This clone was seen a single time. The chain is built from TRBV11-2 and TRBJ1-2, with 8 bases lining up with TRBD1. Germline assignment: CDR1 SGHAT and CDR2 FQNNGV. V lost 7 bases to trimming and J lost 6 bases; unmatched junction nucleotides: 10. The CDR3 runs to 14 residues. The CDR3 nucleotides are TGTGCCAGCACCCTACAGGGGGGGGTTCATGGCTACACCTTC. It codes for CASTLQGGVHGYTF.

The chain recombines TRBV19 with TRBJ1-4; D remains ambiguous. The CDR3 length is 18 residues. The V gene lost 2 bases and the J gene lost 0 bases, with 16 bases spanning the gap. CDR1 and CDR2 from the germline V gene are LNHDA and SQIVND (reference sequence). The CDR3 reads CASSIRSGRLSTNEKLFF. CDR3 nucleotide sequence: TGTGCCAGTAGTATAAGGTCAGGCCGCCTATCAACTAATGAAAAACTGTTTTTT.